This TCR beta chain was observed in a study of cytomegalovirus exposure and HLA in healthy donors (dated by TCRdb to 2016 to 2017). Regarding the complete study: According to a later analysis, the roughly 120 validation repertoires were produced on the same platform as the 600 to 850 repertoires of the first cohort. The study was designed to test whether signatures of past pathogen exposure could be identified by cataloging public T cell receptors. The study combined high-throughput TCR immunosequencing, statistical association of individual TCRs with disease status, and machine learning to predict cytomegalovirus infection status. Besides the first cohort of more than 650 subjects, a separate validation cohort made up of 120 different subjects was used. The paper as a whole reports these results and caveats: The study listed 164 TCR beta chains as associated with cytomegalovirus. Most TCR sequences were seen in very few donors, while some public TCRs were found in many individuals. In vitro tests confirmed that a few of the cytomegalovirus-associated TCR beta chains recognize cytomegalovirus antigens. All 120 or so repertoires were used to score co-occurrence in the validation cohort in a later analysis, because that analysis had no HLA typing for the cohort. The authors suggested that the approach could potentially be extended to other disease states and immunological phenotypes. In a later analysis, TCRs clustered in the first cohort were found to also tend to co-occur in the approximately 120 validation repertoires, with 90% to 95% of cluster scores above 0. In both the original and validation cohorts, the classifier was reported to diagnose cytomegalovirus status with high specificity and sensitivity.

About this clone itself: The clone's antigen remains unknown. The record has no base qualities; no much larger clone is one base away.

Libraries were constructed by the immunoSEQ multiplex PCR assay. The paper's data handling went like this. A statistical classification framework was built for diagnosing cytomegalovirus status from the catalog of TCR beta chain sequences. TCRdb took over this immuneACCESS table, retaining in-frame rearrangements with V and J assigned. Such tables are incomplete; in checked studies, under half of the missing clones stem from an unresolved V gene, and the remainder is unexplained. V and J calls and clone size come straight from that table; D and trimming were deduced from the DNA. A total of under 200,000 clones appear in this sample, roughly 90% of them only once. The top ten hold over 9% of the sample. Separate from the roughly 650-subject first cohort, the validation cohort of roughly 110 subjects was the group to which the donors belonged. CDR3 length: 15 amino acids, cysteine to phenylalanine. Only the CDR3 DNA is retained, 45 bases long and in frame from the first base. CDR1 and CDR2 (SGHRS, YFSETQ) derive from the germline V gene. The junction shows trimming of 5 bases on V and 5 bases on J, and the gene matches do not reach 9 bases of it.

The rearranged chain carries TRBV5-1 and TRBJ1-4, and TRBD1 matches 7 of the central bases. This receptor was taken from a woman between 18 and 29 years old in good health and CMV-seropositive. The sample was PBMCs. The CDR3 loop reads CASSYSKTGNEKLFF. The DNA is TGCGCCAGCAGTTATTCTAAGACAGGGAATGAAAAACTGTTTTTT.